Each of the 32 T cell receptor beta chains below was sequenced from the same sample in a study of shared T cell receptors in the human thymus. Profiling relied on immunoSEQ multiplex PCR, and the TCRdb table lists in-frame clones only, not all of them. Here the sample spans roughly 560,000 clones, about 84% being singletons. The same data also went into a second study, on human thymus T cells.

The source material was thymocytes. The receptors originated from a boy under two years old with a congenital heart defect.

V is TRBV27 and J is TRBJ2-5; TRBD1 agrees at 8 bases. The J call may be in error: the DNA end matches TRBJ2-7 better. Looked up from germline, CDR1 is MNHEY and CDR2 is SMNVEV (reference sequence). This CDR3 is 14 amino acids long. CDR3 DNA: TGTGCCAGCAGCAACACAGGGGGCTCCTACGAGCAGTACTTC. As protein: CASSNTGGSYEQYF.

The V and J genes are TRBV11-3 and TRBJ2-7, with a weak D call TRBD1 (5 bases). V shed 4 bases and J shed 6 bases, with 16 bases lying between them. The CDR3 loop spans 14 amino acids. Germline V lookup: CDR1 SGHNT, CDR2 YENEEA. CDR3 protein: CASSSSDTRCEQYF. In DNA, the CDR3 is TGTGCCAGCAGCTCCTCGGACACCCGTTGCGAGCAGTACTTC.

The chain couples TRBV29-1 to TRBJ2-1; D remains ambiguous. Trimming stripped 3 bases from V and 2 bases from J, with 11 bases between. Germline V CDR1 and CDR2: SQVTM, ANQGSEA. The CDR3 is 14 residues long. The CDR3 sequence: CSVDRRLAYNEQFF. CDR3 coding DNA: TGCAGCGTTGATCGGCGGCTGGCCTACAATGAGCAGTTCTTC.

This clone has just a few counts. The CDR3 here is CASSQEGGRGATEAFF. CDR3 nucleotide sequence: TGCGCCAGCAGCCAAGAGGGGGGGAGGGGGGCCACTGAAGCTTTCTTT. V usage is TRBV4-3 and J usage is TRBJ1-1, with D perhaps matching TRBD1 (6 bases). Germline V gene data show CDR1 as LGHNA and CDR2 as YSLEER. This CDR3 is built from 16 residues. With 0 bases removed from V and 4 bases from J, the gap between germline ends came to 15 bases.

The chain combines TRBV4-3 with TRBJ2-5; 9 positions agree with TRBD1. Germline V gene lookup returns CDR1 LGHNA and CDR2 YSLEER. This CDR3 region has 17 residues. V was clipped by 0 bases and J by 3 bases; unmatched bases: 8. CDR3 nucleotide sequence: TGCGCCAGCAGCCAAGATCCGACAGGGGGGGGTGAAGAGACCCAGTACTTC. It is translated as CASSQDPTGGGEETQYF.

V and J are TRBV5-6 and TRBJ2-5; D remains ambiguous. The closer fit of TRBJ2-7 to the DNA end suggests the J call may be wrong. The CDR3 loop spans 15 amino acids. Germline-derived CDR1 and CDR2 are SGHDT and YYEEEE. The CDR3 sequence is CASSPAKGPHYEQYF. In nucleotides, the CDR3 is TGTGCCAGCAGCCCCGCTAAAGGCCCCCACTACGAGCAGTACTTC.

The chain uses TRBV18 and TRBJ2-7; TRBD2 matches 8 bases. Looked up from germline, CDR1 is KGHSH and CDR2 is LQKENI. The CDR3 runs to 15 residues. Losses at the gene ends were 3 bases for V and 9 bases for J; bases not matched to a gene: 13. The CDR3 DNA sequence: TGTGCCAGCTCACCTGCCCTCCGGGGCGGGAGGCCGCAGTACTTC. The encoded protein is CASSPALRGGRPQYF.

In its sample, this clone was seen once. This chain joins TRBV6-6 and TRBJ2-1; 11 bases line up with TRBD2. This CDR3 comprises 14 residues. Germline lookup yields CDR1 MNHNY and CDR2 SVGAGI (reference sequence). Germline trimming cut 10 bases from V and 8 bases from J; bases unmatched to any gene: 10. The CDR3, as DNA: TGTGCCACATATAGCGGGAGGGCCATCGATGAGCAGTTCTTC. This translates into CATYSGRAIDEQFF.

This clone was observed a few times. The chain recombines TRBV7-2 with TRBJ1-2; D is perhaps TRBD1 (5 bases). The germline V gene encodes CDR1 SGHTA and CDR2 FQGNSA. V lost 2 bases, J lost 3 bases, and 16 bases lay in between. The CDR3 totals 16 residues. The CDR3, as DNA: TGTGCCAGCAGCTTACTTCAGGGCGAGAGGTACTATGGCTACACCTTC. Translation: CASSLLQGERYYGYTF.

The J gene is TRBJ1-2, the V gene TRBV25-1; D may be TRBD1 (5 bases). The CDR3 spans 13 residues. Germline V lookup: CDR1 MGHDK, CDR2 SYGVNS. V was shortened by 10 bases and J by 9 bases, with 21 bases between the two germline ends. CDR3 DNA sequence: TGTGCCACGCAAACTCGTGGGGGGGTTAGCTACACCTTC. It yields the protein CATQTRGGVSYTF.

This clone was detected only a few times. The J gene is TRBJ1-1, the V gene TRBV4-1; D ambiguous. V was cut by 7 bases and J by 0 bases, with 15 bases left in between. The CDR3 is made up of 15 amino acids. CDR1 and CDR2 from the germline V gene are MGHRA and YSYEKL. The CDR3 DNA reads as TGCGCCAGCACCTCTAGAGGGAGGGTGAACACTGAAGCTTTCTTT. It translates to CASTSRGRVNTEAFF.

This chain joins TRBV7-9 and TRBJ2-1; D is possibly TRBD2 (6 bases). This CDR3 spans 14 amino acids. Trimming removed 1 base from V and 4 bases from J, with 8 bases in between. Germline loops: CDR1 SEHNR, CDR2 FQNEAQ (reference sequence). The CDR3 coding sequence is TGTGCCAGCAGCTTAGGGGGGGAGTACAATGAGCAGTTCTTC. This gives the protein CASSLGGEYNEQFF.

The chain couples TRBV10-2 to TRBJ2-7; 9 positions match TRBD1. Trimming took 6 bases from V and 3 from J; bases not matched to a gene: 18. The CDR3 has 18 amino acids. Looked up from germline, CDR1 is WSHSY and CDR2 is SAAADI. CDR3 DNA sequence: TGCGCCAGCAGCCCTGAGAGACCGGACAGGGGTCACCGCTACGAGCAGTACTTC. Residues: CASSPERPDRGHRYEQYF.

This chain connects TRBV6-1 to TRBJ2-3; a weak D match, TRBD2 (6 bases). Germline values: CDR1 MNHNS, CDR2 SASEGT. This CDR3 has 16 amino acids. Trimming removed 0 bases at V and 4 bases at J, with 14 bases between. The CDR3 here is CASSEAPGGPSDTQYF. The DNA for the CDR3 is TGTGCCAGCAGTGAAGCGCCTGGAGGGCCCTCAGATACGCAGTATTTT.

The table lists this clone with a few counts. The genes are TRBV27 and TRBJ2-1; no firm D call. CDR1 is MNHEY and CDR2 is SMNVEV in the germline V gene (reference sequence). This CDR3 has 15 amino acids. V was trimmed by 5 bases and J by 0 bases, leaving 11 bases between them. The DNA for the CDR3 is TGTGCCAGCAGTGCAGGATGGCGCTCCTACAATGAGCAGTTCTTC. This codes for CASSAGWRSYNEQFF.

The rearrangement joins TRBV7-2 to TRBJ2-4; TRBD2 is a possible D gene (5 bases). The CDR3 extends over 16 amino acids. The germline V gene has CDR1 SGHTA and CDR2 FQGNSA. V shed 2 bases and J shed 1 base, with 12 bases lying between them. This chain's CDR3 is CASSLRRTGAKNIQYF. CDR3 DNA sequence: TGTGCCAGCAGCTTAAGGCGGACTGGGGCCAAAAACATTCAGTACTTC.

The V and J genes are TRBV4-1 and TRBJ1-5; 8 bases are shared with TRBD1. The trim removed 7 bases at V and 3 bases at J, leaving 17 bases unmatched. CDR1 MGHRA and CDR2 YSYEKL come from the germline V gene. The CDR3 spans 18 residues. In DNA form, the CDR3 reads TGCGCCAGCACCGACCGGACAGGGCCTTCTGGCAACAATCAGCCCCAGCATTTT. This sequence encodes CASTDRTGPSGNNQPQHF.

CDR3: CASSSGGPGRNIQYF. Written as DNA, the CDR3 is TGTGCCAGCAGCTCCGGAGGACCTGGGAGAAACATTCAGTACTTC. The chain employs TRBV7-9 and TRBJ2-4; D possibly corresponds to TRBD2 (5 bases). With 4 bases removed from V and 6 bases from J, the gap between germline ends came to 16 bases. CDR3 length: 15 amino acids. Looked up from germline, CDR1 is SEHNR and CDR2 is FQNEAQ (reference sequence).

The chain links TRBV7-2 to TRBJ2-1; 9 nucleotides agree with TRBD2. From germline, CDR1 is SGHTA and CDR2 FQGNSA. V lost 6 bases to trimming and J lost 4 bases; unmatched junction nucleotides: 7. The CDR3 spans 15 residues. CDR3 residues: CASRKGTSPYNEQFF. CDR3 in DNA: TGTGCCAGCAGGAAAGGGACTAGCCCTTACAATGAGCAGTTCTTC.

This clone is a singleton in its sample. This chain connects TRBV11-2 to TRBJ2-7; 11 bases agree with TRBD1. The germline V gene has CDR1 SGHAT and CDR2 FQNNGV. With 5 bases clipped from V and 5 bases from J, the junction kept 14 bases outside the gene matches. The CDR3 consists of 17 residues. CDR3 sequence: CASSPFTPDRGRNEQYF. CDR3 bases: TGTGCCAGCAGCCCTTTCACCCCGGACAGGGGGCGAAACGAGCAGTACTTC.

This chain joins TRBV9 and TRBJ2-3, with 11 nucleotides matching TRBD2. Germline CDR1 is SGDLS and CDR2 is YYNGEE. The CDR3 sequence is 17 residues long. J lost 8 bases, V lost 0 bases, and 11 bases had no gene match. The CDR3 region is CASSVGSSGRAGGTQYF. CDR3 coding DNA: TGTGCCAGCAGCGTAGGAAGTAGCGGGAGGGCCGGGGGTACGCAGTATTTT. The variable domain in full, completed from reference TRBV9 and TRBJ2-3, reads DSGVTQTPKHLITATGQRVTLRCSPRSGDLSVYWYQQSLDQGLQFLIQYYNGEERAKGNILERFSAQQFPDLHSELNLSSLELGDSALYFCASSVGSSGRAGGTQYFGPGTRLTVL.

This clone was found a few times. The chain joins TRBV7-2 to TRBJ2-6, with D maybe TRBD1 (5 bases). The CDR3 loop spans 16 amino acids. Trimming took off 2 bases at V and 0 bases at J, with 8 bases between the two ends. Germline CDR1 is SGHTA and CDR2 is FQGNSA. The CDR3 sequence is CASSLPGPSGANVLTF. CDR3 nucleotides: TGTGCCAGCAGCTTACCAGGGCCCTCTGGGGCCAACGTCCTGACTTTC.

The CDR3: CASSLGTSGPGGYEQYF. In DNA, the CDR3 is TGTGCCAGCAGTTTGGGGACTAGCGGACCCGGGGGCTACGAGCAGTACTTC. V and J are TRBV28 and TRBJ2-7, with 11 bases aligning to TRBD2. The J segment lost 3 bases and the V segment lost 3 bases, leaving 10 bases of the junction unmatched. Germline V lookup: CDR1 MDHEN, CDR2 SYDVKM. This CDR3 comprises 17 residues.

V is TRBV27 and J is TRBJ2-1; TRBD1 aligns across 8 bases. V lost 10 bases, J lost 7 bases, and 12 bases stayed unmatched. The CDR3 loop spans 14 amino acids. The germline gives CDR1 MNHEY, CDR2 SMNVEV (reference sequence). The CDR3 bases are TGTGCCACAGGGGGCGGGTGGGTGCCGAATGAGCAGTTCTTC. Translation: CATGGGWVPNEQFF.

The chain has TRBV5-4 and TRBJ2-7; D ambiguous. V gave up 4 bases and J gave up 3 bases, with 17 bases separating them. Germline V CDR1 and CDR2: SGHNT, YYREEE (reference sequence). The CDR3 covers 15 residues. CDR3 DNA: TGTGCCAGCAGCCCAAACTGGCGTTCGGGCTACGAGCAGTACTTC. Residues: CASSPNWRSGYEQYF.

The chain recombines TRBV5-1 with TRBJ2-1, with TRBD2 matching over 11 bases. This CDR3 contains 17 residues. The germline V gene has CDR1 SGHRS and CDR2 YFSETQ. Trimming took 0 bases from V and 9 from J; bases not matched to a gene: 11. CDR3 DNA sequence: TGCGCCAGCAGCTTGGCCGAGGGTAGCGGGAGGGCCGCTGAGCAGTTCTTC. It codes for CASSLAEGSGRAAEQFF.

The rearrangement links TRBV18 to TRBJ2-7; D may be TRBD1 (5 bases). CDR3 length: 14 amino acids. CDR1 KGHSH and CDR2 LQKENI come from the germline V gene. Trimming took 2 bases from V and 1 from J, leaving 9 bases between them. CDR3 protein: CASSPGSGSYEQYF. As DNA, the CDR3 is TGTGCCAGCTCACCAGGGTCAGGGTCCTACGAGCAGTACTTC.

CDR3 DNA: TGTGCCAGCACCCAAGGGGGACAGGGAGGTACCGGGGAGCTGTTTTTT. Amino acids: CASTQGGQGGTGELFF. The V and J genes are TRBV2 and TRBJ2-2, with TRBD1 matching over 9 bases. The CDR3 totals 16 residues. After removal of 7 bases from V and 5 bases from J, the junction contained 11 bases not matched to a gene. Germline CDR1 reads SNHLY; CDR2 reads FYNNEI.

The J gene is TRBJ1-1, the V gene TRBV27; TRBD1 matches 8 bases. This CDR3 spans 16 amino acids. V dropped 6 bases and J dropped 4; count of bases not matched to a gene: 13. Germline V CDR1 and CDR2: MNHEY, SMNVEV (reference sequence). CDR3 amino acids: CASSLLYGQGGTEAFF. The CDR3 DNA follows: TGTGCCAGCAGCCTTCTTTACGGACAGGGAGGCACTGAAGCTTTCTTT.

The rearrangement links TRBV6-5 to TRBJ2-7; a possible D gene is TRBD1 (5 bases). This CDR3 has 15 amino acids. The germline gives CDR1 MNHEY, CDR2 SVGAGI. V lost 0 bases, J lost 2 bases, and 11 bases lay in between. In DNA, the CDR3 is TGTGCCAGCAGTTACTCGCTGGGGCGAACCTACGAGCAGTACTTC. Amino acids: CASSYSLGRTYEQYF.

This clone was seen only once. The J gene is TRBJ1-4, the V gene TRBV4-1; D ambiguous. This CDR3 comprises 15 residues. Per the germline V gene, CDR1 is MGHRA and CDR2 is YSYEKL. Trimming shortened V by 1 base and J by 7 bases, and 13 bases separated the two germline ends. The DNA of the CDR3 is TGCGCCAGCAGCCAAGCCCCCCGGCGGTTTGAAAAACTGTTTTTT. Protein: CASSQAPRRFEKLFF.

The J gene is TRBJ2-2, the V gene TRBV5-1; D unclear. Germline loops: CDR1 SGHRS, CDR2 YFSETQ. Deletions cut 3 bases from V and 0 bases from J, with 9 bases between. This CDR3 has 15 residues. The CDR3 nucleotides read TGCGCCAGCAGCTCTTGGCGGCCGAACACCGGGGAGCTGTTTTTT. It encodes CASSSWRPNTGELFF.